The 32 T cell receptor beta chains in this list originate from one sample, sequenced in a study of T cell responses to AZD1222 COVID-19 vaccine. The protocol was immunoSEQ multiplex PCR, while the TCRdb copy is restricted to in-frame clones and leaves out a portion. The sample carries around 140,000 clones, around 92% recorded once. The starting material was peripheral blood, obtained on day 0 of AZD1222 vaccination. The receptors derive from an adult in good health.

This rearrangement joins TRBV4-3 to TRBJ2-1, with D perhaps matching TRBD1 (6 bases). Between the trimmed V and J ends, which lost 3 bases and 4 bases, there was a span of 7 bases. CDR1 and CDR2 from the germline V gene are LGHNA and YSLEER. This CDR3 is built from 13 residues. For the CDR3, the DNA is TGCGCCAGCAGCCAGGACAGTTACAATGAGCAGTTCTTC. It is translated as CASSQDSYNEQFF.

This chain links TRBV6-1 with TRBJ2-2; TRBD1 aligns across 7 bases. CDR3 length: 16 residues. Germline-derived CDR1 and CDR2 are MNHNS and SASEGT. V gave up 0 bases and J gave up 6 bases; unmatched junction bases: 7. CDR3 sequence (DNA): TGTGCCAGCAGTGAAGCGCCAAGGGGGCTGGCCGGGGAGCTGTTTTTT. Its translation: CASSEAPRGLAGELFF.

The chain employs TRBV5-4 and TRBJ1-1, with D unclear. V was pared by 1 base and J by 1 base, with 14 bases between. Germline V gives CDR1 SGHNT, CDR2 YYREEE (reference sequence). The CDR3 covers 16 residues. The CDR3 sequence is CASSLRSGRANTEAFF. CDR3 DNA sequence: TGTGCCAGCAGCTTGAGAAGTGGACGGGCGAACACTGAAGCTTTCTTT.

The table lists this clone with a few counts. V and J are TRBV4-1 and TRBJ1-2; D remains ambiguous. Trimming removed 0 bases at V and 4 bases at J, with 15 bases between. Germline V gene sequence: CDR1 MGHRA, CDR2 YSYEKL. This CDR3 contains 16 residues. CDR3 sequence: CASSQDRGRLPYGYTF. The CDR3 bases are TGCGCCAGCAGCCAAGATCGAGGTCGGCTACCCTATGGCTACACCTTC.

The CDR3 DNA reads TGCAGTGTCACAGGGGGCAATGAGCAGTTCTTC. This gives the protein CSVTGGNEQFF. The chain couples TRBV20-1 to TRBJ2-1, with 8 bases aligning to TRBD1. The CDR3 has 11 residues. The trim removed 7 bases at V and 6 bases at J, leaving 2 bases unmatched. In germline, CDR1 is DFQATT, CDR2 SNEGSKA (reference sequence).

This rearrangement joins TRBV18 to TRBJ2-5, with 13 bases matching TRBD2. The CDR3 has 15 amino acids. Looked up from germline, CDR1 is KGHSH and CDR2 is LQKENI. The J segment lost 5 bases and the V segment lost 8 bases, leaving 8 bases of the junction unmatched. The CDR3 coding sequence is TGTGCCAGCGCTCGACTAGCGGGAGGCTCGGAGACCCAGTACTTC. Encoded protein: CASARLAGGSETQYF. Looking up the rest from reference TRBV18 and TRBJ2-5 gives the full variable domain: NAGVMQNPRHLVRRRGQEARLRCSPMKGHSHVYWYRQLPEEGLKFMVYLQKENIIDESGMPKERFSAEFPKEGPSILRIQQVVRGDSAAYFCASARLAGGSETQYFGPGTRLLVL.

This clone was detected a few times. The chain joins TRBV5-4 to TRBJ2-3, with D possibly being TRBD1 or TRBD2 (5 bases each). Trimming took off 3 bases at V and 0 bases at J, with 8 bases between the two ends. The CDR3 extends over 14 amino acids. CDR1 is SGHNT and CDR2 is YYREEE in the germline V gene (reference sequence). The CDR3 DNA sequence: TGTGCCAGCAGCTGGGGGTCAAGCACAGATACGCAGTATTTT. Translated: CASSWGSSTDTQYF.

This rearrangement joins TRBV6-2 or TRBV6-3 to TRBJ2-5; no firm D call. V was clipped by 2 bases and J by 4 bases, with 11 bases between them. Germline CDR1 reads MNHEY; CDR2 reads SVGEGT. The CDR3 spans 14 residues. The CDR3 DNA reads TGTGCCAGCAGTTACGGGCTAAGGGCAGAGACCCAGTACTTC. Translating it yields CASSYGLRAETQYF.

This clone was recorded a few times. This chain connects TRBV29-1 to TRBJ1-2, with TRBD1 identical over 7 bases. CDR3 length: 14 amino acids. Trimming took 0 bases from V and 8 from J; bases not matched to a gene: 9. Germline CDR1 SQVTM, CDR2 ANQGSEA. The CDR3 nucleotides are TGCAGCGTTGAAGATCCGCGGACAGGCGGAGGCTACACCTTC. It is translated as CSVEDPRTGGGYTF. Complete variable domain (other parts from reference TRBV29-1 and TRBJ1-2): SAVISQKPSRDICQRGTSLTIQCQVDSQVTMMFWYRQQPGQSLTLIATANQGSEATYESGFVIDKFPISRPNLTFSTLTVSNMSPEDSSIYLCSVEDPRTGGGYTFGSGTRLTVV.

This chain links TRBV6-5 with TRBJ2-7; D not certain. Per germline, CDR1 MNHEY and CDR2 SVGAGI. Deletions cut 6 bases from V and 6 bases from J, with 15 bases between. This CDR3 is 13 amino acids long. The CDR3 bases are TGTGCCAGCAGGCCCCTTGTAGATGGCGAGCAGTACTTC. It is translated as CASRPLVDGEQYF.

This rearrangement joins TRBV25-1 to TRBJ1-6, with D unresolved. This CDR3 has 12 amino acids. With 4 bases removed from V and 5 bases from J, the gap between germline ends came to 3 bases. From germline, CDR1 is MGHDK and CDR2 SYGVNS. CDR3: CASSVDNSPLHF. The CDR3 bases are TGTGCCAGCAGTGTAGATAATTCACCCCTCCACTTT.

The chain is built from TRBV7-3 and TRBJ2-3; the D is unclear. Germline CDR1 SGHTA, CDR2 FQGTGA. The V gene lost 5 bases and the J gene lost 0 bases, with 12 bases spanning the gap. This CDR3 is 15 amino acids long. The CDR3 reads CASSPRYASTDTQYF. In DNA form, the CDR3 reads TGTGCCAGCAGCCCCCGTTATGCTAGCACAGATACGCAGTATTTT.

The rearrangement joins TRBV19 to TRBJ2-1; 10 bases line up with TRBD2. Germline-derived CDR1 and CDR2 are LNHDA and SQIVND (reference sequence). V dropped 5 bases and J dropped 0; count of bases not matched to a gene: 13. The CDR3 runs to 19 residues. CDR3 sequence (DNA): TGTGCCAGTAGTTTCCCTAGCGGGAGTTACCCATTCTCCTACAATGAGCAGTTCTTC. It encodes CASSFPSGSYPFSYNEQFF.

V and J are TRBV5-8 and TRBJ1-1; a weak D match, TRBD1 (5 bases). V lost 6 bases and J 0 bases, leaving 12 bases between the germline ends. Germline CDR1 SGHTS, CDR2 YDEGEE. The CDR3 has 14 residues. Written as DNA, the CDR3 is TGTGCCAGCACCCCCTGGGGCTTGAACACTGAAGCTTTCTTT. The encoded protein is CASTPWGLNTEAFF.

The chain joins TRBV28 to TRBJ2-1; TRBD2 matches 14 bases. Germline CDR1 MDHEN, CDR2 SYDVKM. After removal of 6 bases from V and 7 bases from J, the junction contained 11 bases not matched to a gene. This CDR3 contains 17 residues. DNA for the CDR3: TGTGCCAGCAGCCAGGGACTAGCGGGAGTTTTTTCAAATGAGCAGTTCTTC. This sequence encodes CASSQGLAGVFSNEQFF.

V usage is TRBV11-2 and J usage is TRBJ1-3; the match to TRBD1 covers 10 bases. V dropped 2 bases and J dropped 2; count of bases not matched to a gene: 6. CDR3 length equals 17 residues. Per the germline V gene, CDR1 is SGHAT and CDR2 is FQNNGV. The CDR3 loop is CASSLNLGQGTGNTIYF. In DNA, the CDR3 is TGTGCCAGCAGCTTAAACCTGGGACAGGGGACTGGAAACACCATATATTTT.

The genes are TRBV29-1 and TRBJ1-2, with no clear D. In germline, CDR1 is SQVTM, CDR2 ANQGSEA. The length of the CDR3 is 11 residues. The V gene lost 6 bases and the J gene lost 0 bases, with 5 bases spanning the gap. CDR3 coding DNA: TGCAGCGTCGAGTCTAACTATGGCTACACCTTC. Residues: CSVESNYGYTF.

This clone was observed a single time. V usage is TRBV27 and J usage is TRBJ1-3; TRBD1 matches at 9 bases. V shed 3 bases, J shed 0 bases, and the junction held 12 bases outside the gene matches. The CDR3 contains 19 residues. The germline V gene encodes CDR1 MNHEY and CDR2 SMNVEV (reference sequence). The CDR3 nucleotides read TGTGCCAGCAGTTTCAGGACAGGGGCCTCGAAAAGCTCTGGAAACACCATATATTTT. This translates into CASSFRTGASKSSGNTIYF.

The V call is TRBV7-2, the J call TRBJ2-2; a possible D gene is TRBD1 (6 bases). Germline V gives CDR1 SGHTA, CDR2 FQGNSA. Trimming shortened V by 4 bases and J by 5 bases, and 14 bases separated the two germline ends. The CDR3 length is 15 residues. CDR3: CASSSTGLWTGELFF. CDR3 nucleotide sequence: TGTGCCAGCAGCTCAACAGGGCTATGGACCGGGGAGCTGTTTTTT.

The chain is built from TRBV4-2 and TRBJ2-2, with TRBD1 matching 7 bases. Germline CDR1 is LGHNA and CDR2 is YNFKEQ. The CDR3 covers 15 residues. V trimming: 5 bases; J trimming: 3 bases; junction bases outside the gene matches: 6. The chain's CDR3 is CASSSKTGHTGELFF. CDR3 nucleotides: TGTGCCAGCAGCTCCAAGACAGGGCACACCGGGGAGCTGTTTTTT.

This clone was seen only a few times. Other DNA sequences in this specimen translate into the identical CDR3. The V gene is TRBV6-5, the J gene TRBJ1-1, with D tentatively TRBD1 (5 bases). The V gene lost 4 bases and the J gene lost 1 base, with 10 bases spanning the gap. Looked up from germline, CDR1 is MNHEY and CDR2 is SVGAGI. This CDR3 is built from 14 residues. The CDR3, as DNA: TGTGCCAGCAGTTCGTCGGGGGAGAACACTGAAGCTTTCTTT. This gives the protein CASSSSGENTEAFF.

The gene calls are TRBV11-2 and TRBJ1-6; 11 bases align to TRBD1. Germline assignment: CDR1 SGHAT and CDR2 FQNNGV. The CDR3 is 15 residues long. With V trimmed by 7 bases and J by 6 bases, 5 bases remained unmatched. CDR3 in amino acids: CASTGQGAFNSPLHF. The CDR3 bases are TGTGCCAGCACCGGACAGGGGGCTTTTAATTCACCCCTCCACTTT.

For the CDR3, the DNA is TGTGCCAGCAGACCGCCTTCTGGACAGCCTCCGGCAGGGGGCTACACCTTC. It codes for CASRPPSGQPPAGGYTF. The chain uses TRBV28 and TRBJ1-2; a possible D gene is TRBD1 (6 bases). V lost 6 bases and J 8 bases, leaving 28 bases between the germline ends. Germline values: CDR1 MDHEN, CDR2 SYDVKM. This CDR3 comprises 17 residues.

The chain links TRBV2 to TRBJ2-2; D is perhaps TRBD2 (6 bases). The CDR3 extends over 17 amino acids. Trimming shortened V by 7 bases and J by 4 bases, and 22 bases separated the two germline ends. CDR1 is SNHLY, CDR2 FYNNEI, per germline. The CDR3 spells CASIPASSARSTGELFF. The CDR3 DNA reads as TGTGCCAGCATCCCGGCATCTAGCGCGAGAAGCACCGGGGAGCTGTTTTTT.

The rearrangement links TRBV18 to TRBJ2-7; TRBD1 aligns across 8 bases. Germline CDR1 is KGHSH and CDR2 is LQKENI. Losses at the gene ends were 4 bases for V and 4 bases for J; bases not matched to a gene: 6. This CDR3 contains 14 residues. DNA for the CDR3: TGTGCCAGCTCACTAGCCAGGGGGCAATACGAGCAGTACTTC. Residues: CASSLARGQYEQYF.

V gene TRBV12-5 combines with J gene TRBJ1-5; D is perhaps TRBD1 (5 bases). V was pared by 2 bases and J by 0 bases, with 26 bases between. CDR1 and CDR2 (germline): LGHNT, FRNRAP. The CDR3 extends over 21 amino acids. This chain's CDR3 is CASGLIVWRDSGFYSNQPQHF. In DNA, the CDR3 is TGTGCTAGTGGTTTGATAGTGTGGCGGGACTCCGGGTTTTATAGCAATCAGCCCCAGCATTTT.

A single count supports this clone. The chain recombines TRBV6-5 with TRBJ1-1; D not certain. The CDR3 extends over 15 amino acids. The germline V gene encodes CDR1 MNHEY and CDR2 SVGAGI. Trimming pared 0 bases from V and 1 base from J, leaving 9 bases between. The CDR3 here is CASSYSIKGNTEAFF. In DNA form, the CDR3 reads TGTGCCAGCAGTTACTCGATAAAGGGGAACACTGAAGCTTTCTTT.

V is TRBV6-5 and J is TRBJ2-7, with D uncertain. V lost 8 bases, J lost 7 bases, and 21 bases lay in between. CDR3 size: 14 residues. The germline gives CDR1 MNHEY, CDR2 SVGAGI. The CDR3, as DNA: TGTGCCAGCGCCCTTTATCGGCAGTCGAGGGAGCAGTACTTC. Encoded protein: CASALYRQSREQYF.

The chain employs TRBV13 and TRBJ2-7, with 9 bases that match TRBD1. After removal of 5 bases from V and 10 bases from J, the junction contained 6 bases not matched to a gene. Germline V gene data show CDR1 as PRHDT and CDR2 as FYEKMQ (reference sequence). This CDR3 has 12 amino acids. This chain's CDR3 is CASSATGGPQYF. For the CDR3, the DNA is TGTGCCAGCAGCGCGACAGGGGGTCCCCAGTACTTC.

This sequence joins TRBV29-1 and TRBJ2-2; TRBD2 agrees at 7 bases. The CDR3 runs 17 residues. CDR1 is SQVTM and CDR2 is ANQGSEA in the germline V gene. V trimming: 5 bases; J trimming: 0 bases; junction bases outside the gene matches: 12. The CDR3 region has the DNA TGCAGCGTTCTCCTAACTAGCGCTGGGGCGAACACCGGGGAGCTGTTTTTT. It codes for CSVLLTSAGANTGELFF.

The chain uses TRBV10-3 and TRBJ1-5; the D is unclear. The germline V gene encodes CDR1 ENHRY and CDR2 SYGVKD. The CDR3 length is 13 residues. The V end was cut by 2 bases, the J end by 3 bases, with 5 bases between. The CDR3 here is CAISERDNQPQHF. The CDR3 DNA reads TGTGCCATCAGTGAGCGGGACAATCAGCCCCAGCATTTT.

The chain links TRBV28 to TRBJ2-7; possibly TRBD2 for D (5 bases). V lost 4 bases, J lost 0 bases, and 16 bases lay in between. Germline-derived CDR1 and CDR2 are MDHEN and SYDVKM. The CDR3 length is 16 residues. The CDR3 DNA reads TGTGCCAGCAGTTCTCCCGGGGTACAAGCCTCCTACGAGCAGTACTTC. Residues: CASSSPGVQASYEQYF.